Reported below is one TCR beta chain. The data are from a study of CD8 T cells in Susac syndrome. Germline V lookup: CDR1 DFQATT, CDR2 SNEGSKA (reference sequence). The CDR3 has 15 residues. Trimming cost V 3 bases and J 7 bases, with 18 bases left between them. Random hexamers were used to reverse transcribe the RNA input (roughly 0.5 to 1 ug). TCRdb recomputed calls from the immunoSEQ multiplex PCR reads with MiXCR, one row per CDR3 protein. The sample records 200,000 or so distinct CDR3 sequences, nearly 95% being singletons. The gene calls are TRBV20-1 and TRBJ2-2; D gene uncertain. Sequenced input: CD4+ T cells from PBMCs. This sequence was found in a human donor with multiple sclerosis. The CDR3 region has the DNA TGCAGTGCTAGGGGCCAATCGAGTTTTGGCGGGGAGCTGTTTTTT. It encodes CSARGQSSFGGELFF.